The rows below give T cell receptor beta chains drawn from one sample of a study of T-cell memory formation after mild COVID-19. Via MiXCR, TCRdb re-called the 5' RACE reads, giving one row per CDR3 protein. This table holds roughly 450,000 distinct CDR3 sequences, over 15% found once. What was sequenced was PBMCs or a T cell subset sorted from them (not recorded which). All receptors derive from a man between 18 and 29 years old who had mild COVID-19 (a few samples of this study predate the infection). Cell type and time point are not known. CDR3s leave out the opening cysteine and the closing phenylalanine or tryptophan. Clone size is not always given. Where it is, it says once, few, many or a class for expanded clones.

TRBJ2-2	TRBV27	many	ASGLLSTGELF
TRBJ2-3	TRBV20-1	few	SARDPQRGLDTQY
TRBJ2-7	TRBV5-1	.	ASSLSAGGVREQY
TRBJ2-5	TRBV7-6	few	ASSSQAGQETQY
TRBJ2-2	TRBV27	.	ASSVGGTWELF
TRBJ1-4	TRBV7-9	many	ASSLREKLF
TRBJ1-2	TRBV5-8	few	ASSWEYGGYT
TRBJ2-1	TRBV5-4	many	ATEQGARNNEQF
TRBJ2-5	TRBV6-1	few	ASSEWSGTKAPETQY
TRBJ1-2	TRBV6-5	.	ASRGRANYGYT
TRBJ2-4	TRBV7-2	.	ASKGGSQNIQY
TRBJ2-3	TRBV12-3/TRBV12-4	few	ASSWDRGQDTQY
TRBJ2-1	TRBV20-1	many	SALSLANEQF
TRBJ2-3	TRBV10-3	.	AISSGTSGQPTDTQY
TRBJ2-4	TRBV12-3/TRBV12-4	.	ASSRRRGGSTDIQY
TRBJ2-3	TRBV5-1	many	ASSLAAGGDTQY
TRBJ1-2	TRBV6-5	.	ASSYRGRGPLRYT
TRBJ1-5	TRBV10-3	few	AIRQGLNQPQH
TRBJ2-7	TRBV12-3/TRBV12-4	.	ASKIGTGGYEQY
TRBJ1-5	TRBV12-3/TRBV12-4	few	ASSLLREGPQH
TRBJ2-3	TRBV4-3	.	ASSQISSSDTQY
TRBJ2-1	TRBV20-1	few	SASLQRGGVDEQF
TRBJ2-2	TRBV11-3	.	ASSADRGLTGELF
TRBJ1-3	TRBV4-1	few	ASSQEGRTGNTIY
TRBJ2-7	TRBV4-2	.	ASSHGDRDAGDEQY
TRBJ2-4	TRBV6-5	.	ASSWTAIAKNIQY
TRBJ2-3	TRBV7-3	.	ASSPSITASGTDTQY
TRBJ2-3	TRBV6-2/TRBV6-3	once	ASSPDTGVADTQY
TRBJ2-5	TRBV9	few	ASSETLAGGRETQY
TRBJ2-1	TRBV7-3	.	ASSLARGEVNEQF
TRBJ2-6	TRBV20-1	.	SARERLAGYSGANVLT
TRBJ2-3	TRBV5-6	many	ASSQDLAGYYTQY
TRBJ1-5	TRBV7-9	.	ASSRQGENQPQH
TRBJ2-6	TRBV29-1	.	SVEEWAAGANVLT
TRBJ2-5	TRBV5-1	few	ASCTGGAYQETQY
TRBJ1-1	TRBV29-1	few	SVEVPGNTEAF
TRBJ2-7	TRBV20-1	.	SAREVRASLYEQY
TRBJ2-3	TRBV12-3/TRBV12-4	.	ASSLLLTGAADTQY
TRBJ1-5	TRBV7-7	few	ASRWGSNQPQH
TRBJ1-1	TRBV7-9	.	ASSWGRTNTEAF
TRBJ2-5	TRBV2	few	ASSDPTSETQY
TRBJ2-2	TRBV28	few	ASTRQGNTGELF
TRBJ1-2	TRBV4-1	.	ASSQEGSFDGYT
TRBJ2-7	TRBV7-2	.	ASSFAGQGSYEQY
TRBJ2-3	TRBV4-3	few	ASSQEPSPGGNTDTQY
TRBJ2-5	TRBV7-2	.	ASSPWGTSDQETQY
TRBJ1-4	TRBV6-6	.	ASRGAVSEKLF
TRBJ1-1	TRBV9	.	ASSDGKNMNTEAF
TRBJ2-1	TRBV7-2	many	ASSLDGLAGGSEQF
TRBJ2-3	TRBV5-5	.	ASSSPSRGTDTQY
TRBJ2-2	TRBV2	.	ASRTSRNTGELF
TRBJ1-5	TRBV6-5	few	ASSPRQGAQH
TRBJ1-4	TRBV7-2	.	ASSLDRGYDEKLF